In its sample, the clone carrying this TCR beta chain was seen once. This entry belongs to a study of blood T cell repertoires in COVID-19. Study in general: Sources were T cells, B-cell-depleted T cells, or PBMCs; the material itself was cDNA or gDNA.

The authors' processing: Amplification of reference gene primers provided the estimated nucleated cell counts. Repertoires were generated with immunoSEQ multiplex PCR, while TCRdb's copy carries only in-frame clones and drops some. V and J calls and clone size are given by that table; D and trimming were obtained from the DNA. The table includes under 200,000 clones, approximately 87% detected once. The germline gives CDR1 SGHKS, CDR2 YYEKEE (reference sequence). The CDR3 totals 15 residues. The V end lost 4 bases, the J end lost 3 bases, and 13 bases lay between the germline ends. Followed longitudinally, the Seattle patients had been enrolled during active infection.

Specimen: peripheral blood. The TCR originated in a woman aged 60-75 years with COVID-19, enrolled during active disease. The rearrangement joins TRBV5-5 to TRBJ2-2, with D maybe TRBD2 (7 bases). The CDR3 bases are TGTGCCAGCAGCGTACAGGGAGGGTACACCGGGGAGCTGTTTTTT. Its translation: CASSVQGGYTGELFF.